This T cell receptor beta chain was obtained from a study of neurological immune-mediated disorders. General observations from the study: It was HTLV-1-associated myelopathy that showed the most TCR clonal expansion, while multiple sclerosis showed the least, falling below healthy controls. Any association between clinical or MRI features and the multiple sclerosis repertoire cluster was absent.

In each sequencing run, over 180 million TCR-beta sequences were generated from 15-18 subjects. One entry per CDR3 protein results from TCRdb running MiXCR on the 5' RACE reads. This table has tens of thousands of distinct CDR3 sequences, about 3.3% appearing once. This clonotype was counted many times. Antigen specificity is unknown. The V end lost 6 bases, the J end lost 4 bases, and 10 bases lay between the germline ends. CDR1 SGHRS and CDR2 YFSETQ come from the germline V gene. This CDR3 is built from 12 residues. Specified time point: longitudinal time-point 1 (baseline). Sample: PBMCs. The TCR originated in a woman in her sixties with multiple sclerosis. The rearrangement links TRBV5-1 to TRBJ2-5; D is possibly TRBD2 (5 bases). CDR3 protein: CASTRERETQYF. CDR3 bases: TGCGCCAGCACAAGGGAGCGAGAGACCCAGTACTTC. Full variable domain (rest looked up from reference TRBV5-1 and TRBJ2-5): KAGVTQTPRYLIKTRGQQVTLSCSPISGHRSVSWYQQTPGQGLQFLFEYFSETQRNKGNFPGRFSGRQFSNSRSEMNVSTLELGDSALYLCASTRERETQYFGPGTRLLVL.